The 8 T cell receptor beta chains listed next were all sequenced from one sample in a study of cytomegalovirus exposure and HLA in healthy donors. 60 Vbeta and 13 Jbeta primers were used in PCR. Assay used: immunoSEQ multiplex PCR; TCRdb lists only in-frame clones, some missing. The table lists approximately 130,000 clones, about four fifths of them singletons. The source material was PBMCs. Receptor source: a woman aged 40 to 55 in good health and CMV-seronegative.

This rearrangement joins TRBV29-1 to TRBJ2-7, with D unclear. The germline V gene encodes CDR1 SQVTM and CDR2 ANQGSEA. The V end was cut by 7 bases, the J end by 0 bases, with 7 bases between. CDR3 length equals 11 residues. The CDR3 bases are TGCAGCGGAAGGAGCTCCTACGAGCAGTACTTC. Protein: CSGRSSYEQYF.

The chain carries TRBV19 and TRBJ2-7, with 9 bases fitting TRBD1. Per the germline V gene, CDR1 is LNHDA and CDR2 is SQIVND (reference sequence). The J segment lost 4 bases and the V segment lost 5 bases, leaving 9 bases of the junction unmatched. The CDR3 runs 15 residues. The CDR3 sequence is CASSPGTGQGYEQYF. The CDR3 DNA sequence: TGTGCCAGTAGTCCCGGGACAGGACAGGGGTACGAGCAGTACTTC.

The chain carries TRBV10-3 and TRBJ1-1; D remains unclear. V lost 3 bases and J 7 bases, leaving 6 bases between the germline ends. CDR1 and CDR2 (germline): ENHRY, SYGVKD. This CDR3 contains 11 residues. The CDR3 loop reads CAISEQFEAFF. CDR3 in DNA: TGTGCCATCAGTGAACAGTTTGAAGCTTTCTTT.

V usage is TRBV6-1 and J usage is TRBJ1-2, with D maybe TRBD1 (6 bases). The CDR3 has 13 residues. V lost 4 bases, J lost 4 bases, and 10 bases lay in between. Germline CDR1 is MNHNS and CDR2 is SASEGT. The CDR3 region is CASSVQGGYGYTF. The CDR3 DNA reads as TGTGCCAGCAGTGTACAGGGCGGCTATGGCTACACCTTC.

The V and J genes are TRBV27 and TRBJ2-7; D is perhaps TRBD2 (6 bases). Germline-derived CDR1 and CDR2 are MNHEY and SMNVEV (reference sequence). The CDR3 is made up of 17 amino acids. The ends were cut back, 3 bases at V and 1 base at J, with 19 bases in the middle. The CDR3 sequence: CASSFGSIGGTSYEQYF. The CDR3 DNA reads TGTGCCAGCAGTTTTGGTTCTATTGGCGGGACGTCCTACGAGCAGTACTTC.

The chain is built from TRBV15 and TRBJ1-1; D gene uncertain. The CDR3 totals 13 residues. Germline values: CDR1 LNHNV, CDR2 YYDKDF (reference sequence). Trimming took off 2 bases at V and 0 bases at J, with 4 bases between the two ends. The CDR3 loop is CATSRRMNTEAFF. CDR3 nucleotide sequence: TGTGCCACCAGCAGACGTATGAACACTGAAGCTTTCTTT.

The chain employs TRBV7-9 and TRBJ1-1, with D hard to call. Germline assignment: CDR1 SEHNR and CDR2 FQNEAQ (reference sequence). This CDR3 is built from 18 residues. V shed 0 bases and J shed 5 bases, with 22 bases lying between them. This CDR3 is CASSLAVGEFQIFTEAFF. DNA for the CDR3: TGTGCCAGCAGCTTAGCGGTCGGGGAGTTTCAAATATTTACTGAAGCTTTCTTT.

V gene TRBV14 combines with J gene TRBJ1-2, with TRBD1 identical over 7 bases. CDR3 length equals 18 residues. With V trimmed by 4 bases and J by 3 bases, 17 bases remained unmatched. The germline V gene has CDR1 SGHDN and CDR2 FVKESK. The CDR3 nucleotides read TGTGCCAGCAGCCCCATCCTTAACCGGGACAGACGACACTATGGCTACACCTTC. Translating it yields CASSPILNRDRRHYGYTF.